The sequence of this TCR beta chain was determined in a study of T cells in Graves' hyperthyroidism and ophthalmopathy. Study-level information: Before any treatment, at initial diagnosis, peripheral blood was collected.

RNA transcripts yielded amplified TCR beta CDR3 regions. Initially, a first-round RT-PCR of the TCR CDR3 employed the HTBI primer set. MiXCR, run by TCRdb on the multiplex PCR reads, gives a single entry per CDR3 protein. The data contain hundreds of thousands of distinct CDR3 sequences, roughly 15% of them singletons. Trimming took 5 bases from V and 4 from J; bases not matched to a gene: 16. This CDR3 spans 19 amino acids. Germline values: CDR1 SGHTA, CDR2 FQGNSA. Clinical Activity Scores of at least 3, NOSPECS grades of at least 4 and durations under 3 months characterized ophthalmopathy patients. This clonotype was sampled from a woman between 40 and 50 years old with Graves' ophthalmopathy. The chain carries TRBV7-2 and TRBJ2-2; 10 bases align to TRBD2. The specimen was blood. The CDR3 sequence: CASSPLASGGFRGTGELFF. The CDR3 bases are TGTGCCAGCAGCCCTCTGGCTAGCGGGGGTTTCAGGGGCACCGGGGAGCTGTTTTTT.